Listed below are T cell receptor beta chains from one sample, sequenced in a study of siplizumab effects on memory and regulatory T cells. Sequenced by immunoSEQ multiplex PCR; TCRdb stores in-frame clones only, minus some. In the table there are some 100,000 clones, 92% of which are singletons. The material sequenced was Tregs sorted from blood. These receptors came from a human donor in good health. Both conserved end residues are part of each CDR3. Each record gives: clone size, V gene, J gene, D gene, CDR3 protein, CDR3 DNA. A D gene is named only where the DNA matches it firmly. A clone size is listed for some rows: how often the clone was seen (once, few, many), or a class if it is expanded.

-	TRBV15	TRBJ1-3	-	CATSRDLAGSGNTIYF	TGTGCCACCAGCAGAGATCTGGCAGGGTCTGGAAACACCATATATTTT
-	TRBV4-1	TRBJ2-3	-	CASSQDPVRGDTDTQYF	TGCGCCAGCAGCCAAGATCCCGTGCGGGGAGACACAGATACGCAGTATTTT
once	TRBV6-5	TRBJ2-3	TRBD2	CASSYGGGADTQYF	TGTGCCAGCAGTTACGGGGGAGGGGCAGATACGCAGTATTTT
once	TRBV6-1	TRBJ2-1	-	CASSEVERTEQFF	TGTGCCAGCAGCGAAGTCGAGCGCACTGAGCAGTTCTTC
-	TRBV28	TRBJ2-7	TRBD1	CASSLIGTGALEQYF	TGTGCCAGCAGTTTAATCGGGACAGGGGCCCTCGAGCAGTACTTC
-	TRBV19	TRBJ1-2	-	CASKDRAKPPYNYGYTF	TGTGCCAGTAAAGATCGGGCCAAACCTCCCTATAACTATGGCTACACCTTC
-	TRBV7-9	TRBJ1-4	-	CASSLAGGYEKLFF	TGTGCCAGCAGCCTCGCAGGAGGGTATGAAAAACTGTTTTTT
few	TRBV2	TRBJ2-7	-	CASSEWSDEQYF	TGTGCCAGCAGTGAATGGAGCGATGAGCAGTACTTC
once	TRBV25-1	TRBJ2-1	-	CATTLGQGTEQFF	TGTGCCACCACTCTCGGGCAGGGGACTGAGCAGTTCTTC
-	TRBV29-1	TRBJ2-7	-	CSVSLPVEPSYEQYF	TGCAGCGTCTCCCTACCCGTGGAGCCCTCCTACGAGCAGTACTTC
-	TRBV5-1	TRBJ2-7	-	CASSLEGWPYEQYF	TGCGCCAGCAGCTTGGAGGGTTGGCCATACGAGCAGTACTTC
-	TRBV6-6	TRBJ2-5	-	CASSSLGSQETQYF	TGTGCCAGCAGTTCATTAGGCTCCCAAGAGACCCAGTACTTC
-	TRBV19	TRBJ2-3	-	CASSIVASTDTQYF	TGTGCCAGTAGTATAGTGGCTAGCACAGATACGCAGTATTTT
-	TRBV18	TRBJ2-7	-	CASAGLSYEQYF	TGTGCCAGCGCCGGACTTTCCTACGAGCAGTACTTC
-	TRBV2	TRBJ2-3	TRBD2	CASREKTSSTDTQYF	TGTGCCAGCAGAGAAAAGACTAGCAGCACAGATACGCAGTATTTT
-	TRBV5-1	TRBJ2-7	TRBD2	CASSFLAAGDSYEQYF	TGCGCCAGCAGCTTTCTAGCGGCAGGAGACTCCTACGAGCAGTACTTC
-	TRBV27	TRBJ2-3	-	CASRRKGPSQGTDTQYF	TGTGCCAGCAGACGCAAAGGGCCCTCCCAGGGCACAGATACGCAGTATTTT
-	TRBV7-2	TRBJ1-1	-	CASSSVGSGWNTEAFF	TGTGCCAGCAGCTCGGTGGGGTCCGGGTGGAACACTGAAGCTTTCTTT
-	TRBV15	TRBJ2-7	TRBD2	CATSFGTSGPYEQYF	TGTGCCACCAGCTTCGGGACTAGCGGCCCCTACGAGCAGTACTTC
-	TRBV6-5	TRBJ1-5	-	CASSLDSRGQPQHF	TGTGCCAGCAGCCTGGACAGTCGCGGTCAGCCCCAGCATTTT
few	TRBV5-8	TRBJ2-5	-	CASLGEWAQETQYF	TGTGCCAGCCTCGGGGAGTGGGCCCAAGAGACCCAGTACTTC
-	TRBV19	TRBJ2-7	-	CASSISRDSYEQYF	TGTGCCAGTAGTATTTCGCGGGACTCCTACGAGCAGTACTTC
-	TRBV7-9	TRBJ2-7	-	CASSLDQYSYEQYF	TGTGCCAGCAGCTTAGATCAGTATTCCTACGAGCAGTACTTC
-	TRBV30	TRBJ2-7	-	CAWSVGVLSYEQYF	TGTGCCTGGAGTGTGGGAGTTCTCTCCTACGAGCAGTACTTC
-	TRBV5-4	TRBJ1-4	-	CASSLGTTTNEKLFF	TGTGCCAGCAGCCTCGGGACAACAACTAATGAAAAACTGTTTTTT
-	TRBV7-3	TRBJ2-3	TRBD2	CASSSGLAGPTDTQYF	TGTGCCAGCAGCTCCGGACTAGCGGGACCCACAGATACGCAGTATTTT
-	TRBV5-1	TRBJ2-7	-	CASSADSGYEQYF	TGCGCCAGCAGCGCGGACAGCGGCTACGAGCAGTACTTC
-	TRBV6-6	TRBJ1-5	-	CASSDFGQTNQPQHF	TGTGCCAGCAGCGACTTCGGACAGACTAATCAGCCCCAGCATTTT
-	TRBV2	TRBJ2-2	TRBD1	CASSVTGQGRTGELFF	TGTGCCAGCAGTGTGACAGGACAGGGGCGGACCGGGGAGCTGTTTTTT
-	TRBV19	TRBJ1-1	-	CASSTHHPPAANTEAFF	TGTGCCAGTAGTACACATCATCCCCCTGCGGCGAACACTGAAGCTTTCTTT
once	TRBV11-2	TRBJ1-1	-	CASSFGEWRAFF	TGTGCCAGCAGCTTCGGGGAATGGAGGGCTTTCTTT
-	TRBV7-2	TRBJ1-4	-	CASRQTGLGEKLFF	TGTGCCAGCAGACAGACCGGGCTCGGGGAAAAACTGTTTTTT
-	TRBV19	TRBJ2-7	TRBD1	CASSLTGGTYEQYF	TGTGCCAGTAGTCTGACAGGGGGTACGTACGAGCAGTACTTC
-	TRBV19	TRBJ1-2	-	CASSFFPLNYGYTF	TGTGCCAGTAGTTTTTTCCCGCTTAACTATGGCTACACCTTC
-	TRBV10-1	TRBJ2-7	-	CASSPSYEQYF	TGCGCCAGCAGCCCTTCCTACGAGCAGTACTTC
-	TRBV19	TRBJ1-1	-	CASSIEEGGKAFF	TGTGCCAGTAGTATAGAGGAGGGGGGCAAAGCTTTCTTT
-	TRBV2	TRBJ2-3	-	CASSLTSFTDTQYF	TGTGCCAGCAGTTTGACTAGTTTCACAGATACGCAGTATTTT
-	TRBV2	TRBJ1-6	-	CASSDRTPEALHF	TGTGCCAGCAGTGACAGGACCCCTGAGGCCCTCCACTTT
-	TRBV7-2	TRBJ2-2	-	CASSLGGPTGELFF	TGTGCCAGCAGCTTAGGAGGTCCCACCGGGGAGCTGTTTTTC
-	TRBV30	TRBJ1-6	TRBD1	CAWRDRARALHF	TGTGCCTGGAGGGACAGGGCAAGGGCCCTCCACTTT
-	TRBV7-3	TRBJ1-2	TRBD1	CASSLTPTGIYGYTF	TGTGCCAGCAGCTTAACGCCGACAGGGATATATGGCTACACCTTC
-	TRBV9	TRBJ2-2	TRBD2	CASSLAGGPRFF	TGTGCCAGCAGCTTAGCGGGAGGGCCACGTTTTTTT
-	TRBV5-1	TRBJ2-3	-	CASSLLVAERRKDTQYF	TGCGCCAGCAGCCTCTTGGTGGCCGAACGGCGGAAAGATACGCAGTATTTT
-	TRBV27	TRBJ2-7	TRBD2	CASSFGAAGGFYEQYF	TGTGCCAGCAGTTTCGGTGCGGCGGGAGGTTTCTACGAGCAGTACTTC
-	TRBV19	TRBJ2-3	-	CASSILGQHTDTQYF	TGTGCCAGTAGTATACTAGGACAGCACACAGATACGCAGTATTTT
-	TRBV18	TRBJ2-5	TRBD1	CASSPSTGSGTQYF	TGTGCCAGCTCACCATCGACAGGGAGTGGGACCCAGTACTTC
-	TRBV27	TRBJ2-7	TRBD1	CASKPGQIYEQYF	TGTGCCAGCAAGCCGGGACAGATATACGAGCAGTACTTC
-	TRBV6-6	TRBJ1-2	TRBD1	CASSPNPTGAGGYTF	TGTGCCAGCAGCCCCAATCCCACAGGGGCGGGTGGCTACACCTTC
-	TRBV19	TRBJ1-2	TRBD1	CASSIVRQGHGYTF	TGTGCCAGTAGTATAGTGCGACAGGGTCATGGCTACACCTTC
-	TRBV5-1	TRBJ2-5	-	CASSGPPGGFETQYF	TGCGCCAGCAGCGGGCCGCCTGGGGGGTTTGAGACCCAGTACTTC
-	TRBV4-1	TRBJ2-7	TRBD2	CASSQDRGGRYPSEQYF	TGCGCCAGCAGCCAAGATCGGGGCGGGAGATATCCTTCCGAGCAGTACTTC